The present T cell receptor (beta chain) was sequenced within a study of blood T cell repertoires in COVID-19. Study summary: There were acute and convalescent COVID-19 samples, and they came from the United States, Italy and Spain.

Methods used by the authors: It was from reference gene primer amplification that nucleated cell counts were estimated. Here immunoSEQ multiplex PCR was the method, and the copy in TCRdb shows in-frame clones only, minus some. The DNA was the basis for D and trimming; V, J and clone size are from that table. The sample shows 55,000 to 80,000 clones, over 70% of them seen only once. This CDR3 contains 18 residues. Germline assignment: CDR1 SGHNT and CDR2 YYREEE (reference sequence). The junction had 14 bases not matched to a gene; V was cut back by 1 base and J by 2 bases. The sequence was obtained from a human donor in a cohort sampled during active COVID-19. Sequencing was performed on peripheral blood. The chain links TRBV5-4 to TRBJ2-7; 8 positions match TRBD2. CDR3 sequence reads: CASSLYGLSGGRTYEQYF. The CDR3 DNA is TGTGCCAGCAGCTTGTATGGGCTTTCGGGCGGGAGGACCTACGAGCAGTACTTC.